The clone carrying this TCR beta chain was detected many times. Its antigen is undetermined. The CDR3 is made up of 15 amino acids. Germline lookup yields CDR1 SGHDN and CDR2 FVKESK. V lost 1 base to trimming and J lost 5 bases, with 13 bases between them. TCR beta libraries were made by quantitative 5'-RACE with molecular barcodes. In TCRdb, the 5' RACE reads were re-called with MiXCR into one record per CDR3 protein. Altogether some 71,000 distinct CDR3 sequences are present, about 5.2% being singletons, with the ten largest covering approximately 2%. The data belong to a study of CD8 T cells in ankylosing spondylitis. Findings and limits, study-wide: One TCR beta motif, made up of roughly eight highly homologous variants, appeared characteristic of ankylosing spondylitis blood. Certain motif variants had earlier appeared in reactive arthritis synovial fluid and blood. There was reportedly significant enrichment of clones that were disease-linked in matched ankylosing spondylitis synovial fluid.

The receptor was derived from a male donor with ankylosing spondylitis or in good health (not recorded which). Sequencing was performed on blood, either unsorted or a sorted T cell fraction (not recorded which). The chain has TRBV14 and TRBJ2-3; D is unclear. CDR3 sequence reads: CASSQGADPLDTQYF. The CDR3 DNA is TGTGCCAGCAGCCAAGGGGCAGACCCTTTAGATACGCAGTATTTT. Based on the CDR3 plus reference TRBV14 and TRBJ2-3, the full variable domain is EAGVTQFPSHSVIEKGQTVTLRCDPISGHDNLYWYRRVMGKEIKFLLHFVKESKQDESGMPNNRFLAERTGGTYSTLKVQPAELEDSGVYFCASSQGADPLDTQYFGPGTRLTVL.